This T cell receptor (beta chain) was sequenced during a study of T cell changes during pregnancy in multiple sclerosis. With 3 bases removed from V and 8 bases from J, the gap between germline ends came to 12 bases. The CDR3 length is 13 residues. From germline, CDR1 is SGDLS and CDR2 YYNGEE. Sequencing used immunoSEQ multiplex PCR; TCRdb keeps in-frame clones, though not all of them. The sample shows roughly 90,000 clones, approximately 94% of them seen only once. The V gene is TRBV9, the J gene TRBJ2-1, with D hard to call. The sample consisted of peripheral blood, taken in the third trimester of pregnancy. The clonotype was recovered from a female donor with multiple sclerosis, enrolled in a pregnancy study. Here the CDR3 reads CASSAAPSDEQFF. Here the CDR3 DNA reads TGTGCCAGCAGCGCCGCCCCGAGCGATGAGCAGTTCTTC.